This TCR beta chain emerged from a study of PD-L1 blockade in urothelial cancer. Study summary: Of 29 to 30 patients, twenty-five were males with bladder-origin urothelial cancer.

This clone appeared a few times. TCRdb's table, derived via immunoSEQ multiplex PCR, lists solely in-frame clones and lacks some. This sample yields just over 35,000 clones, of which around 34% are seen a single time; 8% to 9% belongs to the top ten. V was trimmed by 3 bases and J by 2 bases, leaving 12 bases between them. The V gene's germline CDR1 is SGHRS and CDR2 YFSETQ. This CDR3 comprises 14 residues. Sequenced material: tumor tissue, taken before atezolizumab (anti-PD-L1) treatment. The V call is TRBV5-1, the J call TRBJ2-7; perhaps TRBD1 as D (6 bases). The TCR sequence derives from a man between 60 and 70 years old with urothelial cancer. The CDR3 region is CASSSRDKAYEQYF. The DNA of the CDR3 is TGCGCCAGCAGCTCCCGGGACAAAGCCTACGAGCAGTACTTC.